A selection of T cell receptor beta chains follows, all from one sample in a study of lymphopenia after photon versus proton radiotherapy. This table comes from immunoSEQ multiplex PCR, and its TCRdb copy is limited to in-frame clones, with some not included. The sample holds approximately 50,000 clones, 83% seen once. The sample was peripheral blood, taken from a patient treated with photon-based radiotherapy. The origin of the receptors is a man aged 45-65 years with gastric cancer. CDR3s include the opening cysteine and the closing phenylalanine or tryptophan. The order of the fields is J gene, V gene, D gene, clone size, CDR3 protein, CDR3 DNA. D genes are given only for firm matches. Not every row has a clone size; where given, it reads once, few, many or a size class.

TRBJ2-1 | TRBV14 | TRBD2 | - | CASSQQAGVNSNEQFF | TGTGCCAGCAGCCAACAAGCGGGAGTAAACAGCAATGAGCAGTTCTTC
TRBJ2-1 | TRBV25-1 | - | - | CASSPGRATYNEQFF | TGTGCCAGCAGTCCGGGCAGGGCCACCTACAATGAGCAGTTCTTC
TRBJ1-2 | TRBV4-2 | TRBD1 | - | CASSQSGQVANYGYTF | TGTGCCAGCAGCCAGAGTGGACAGGTAGCTAACTATGGCTACACCTTC
TRBJ2-1 | TRBV7-6 | TRBD2 | - | CASSLVPSGERSYNEQFF | TGTGCCAGCAGCTTAGTCCCTAGCGGGGAAAGGTCCTACAATGAGCAGTTCTTC
TRBJ1-1 | TRBV30 | - | - | CAWSVPRGRNTEAFF | TGTGCCTGGAGTGTGCCACGTGGACGGAACACTGAAGCTTTCTTT
TRBJ2-1 | TRBV21-1 | - | - | CATYGHRGRGEQFF | TGTGCCACGTACGGGCACAGGGGTAGGGGTGAGCAGTTCTTC
TRBJ2-1 | TRBV7-3 | - | - | CASSLAGASEQFF | TGTGCCAGCAGCTTAGCAGGGGCGAGTGAGCAGTTCTTC
TRBJ2-7 | TRBV19 | - | many | CASSIEPGSSYEQYF | TGTGCCAGTAGTATAGAGCCGGGATCCTCCTACGAGCAGTACTTC
TRBJ2-5 | TRBV18 | - | - | CASSLGVKETQYF | TGTGCCAGCTCACTAGGAGTGAAAGAGACCCAGTACTTC
TRBJ2-1 | TRBV11-2 | - | - | CASSRQTFSYNEQFF | TGTGCCAGCAGCCGACAGACCTTCTCCTACAATGAGCAGTTCTTC
TRBJ2-7 | TRBV27 | TRBD1 | - | CASSLWGQRPYEQYF | TGTGCCAGCAGTTTATGGGGACAGCGTCCCTACGAGCAGTACTTC
TRBJ1-3 | TRBV7-8 | - | - | CASSLGGSPNAIYF | TGTGCCAGCAGCTTAGGGGGCAGCCCGAACGCCATATATTTT
TRBJ2-3 | TRBV28 | - | few | CASSLGTGDTDTQYF | TGTGCCAGCAGTTTGGGGACTGGAGACACAGATACGCAGTATTTT
TRBJ2-7 | TRBV5-1 | - | - | CASSPRESHEQYF | TGCGCCAGCAGCCCCCGGGAGAGCCACGAGCAGTACTTC
TRBJ2-3 | TRBV7-6 | - | - | CASRVGDTQYF | TGTGCCAGCAGGGTGGGAGATACGCAGTATTTT
TRBJ1-3 | TRBV7-9 | TRBD1 | - | CASSHRGLSSGNTIYF | TGTGCCAGCAGCCACAGGGGGCTAAGCTCTGGAAACACCATATATTTT
TRBJ1-1 | TRBV6-5 | - | once | CASRKTMNTEAFF | TGTGCCAGCAGAAAGACCATGAACACTGAAGCTTTCTTT
TRBJ1-1 | TRBV10-3 | TRBD1 | many | CAISGDSRNTEAFF | TGTGCCATCAGTGGGGACAGCCGAAACACTGAAGCTTTCTTT
TRBJ2-5 | TRBV29-1 | TRBD1 | - | CSVTGTGGGQGTQYF | TGCAGCGTCACCGGGACAGGGGGCGGACAAGGGACCCAGTACTTC
TRBJ2-1 | TRBV7-9 | - | - | CASSSHNEQFF | TGTGCCAGCAGCTCCCACAATGAGCAGTTCTTC
TRBJ2-7 | TRBV19 | TRBD1 | - | CASSIRDSRYEQYF | TGTGCCAGTAGTATCCGGGACAGCCGCTACGAGCAGTACTTC
TRBJ2-2 | TRBV27 | TRBD2 | - | CASSLTGGTNTGELFF | TGTGCCAGCAGTTTGACGGGAGGGACGAACACCGGGGAGCTGTTTTTT
TRBJ2-2 | TRBV11-3 | TRBD2 | - | CASSLGGWLAGTNTGELFF | TGTGCCAGCAGCCTAGGGGGCTGGCTAGCGGGGACGAACACCGGGGAGCTGTTTTTT
TRBJ2-3 | TRBV29-1 | TRBD2 | once | CSTLAGFADTQYF | TGCAGCACCTTAGCGGGATTTGCAGATACGCAGTATTTT
TRBJ2-2 | TRBV27 | - | - | CASKAGPANTGELFF | TGTGCCAGCAAGGCGGGACCCGCGAACACCGGGGAGCTGTTTTTT
TRBJ2-3 | TRBV9 | TRBD1 | - | CASSGRGTGTDTQYF | TGTGCCAGCAGTGGCAGGGGGACAGGCACAGATACGCAGTATTTT
TRBJ2-7 | TRBV6-4 | - | - | CASSDLQGNKQYF | TGTGCCAGCAGTGACTTACAGGGAAATAAGCAGTACTTC
TRBJ1-2 | TRBV30 | - | - | CAWSVILVLRSTF | TGTGCCTGGAGTGTTATTCTGGTCCTAAGGAGCACCTTC
TRBJ2-3 | TRBV19 | TRBD1 | - | CASGARTGTANTDTQYF | TGTGCCAGTGGAGCCCGGACCGGGACAGCAAACACAGATACGCAGTATTTT
TRBJ1-2 | TRBV29-1 | TRBD1 | - | CSVDTQGQSRYGYTF | TGCAGCGTTGATACCCAGGGACAGAGCCGCTATGGCTACACCTTC
TRBJ1-5 | TRBV19 | TRBD1 | - | CASSKGQGAHQPQHF | TGTGCCAGTAGTAAGGGACAGGGGGCTCATCAGCCCCAGCATTTT
TRBJ2-1 | TRBV18 | - | - | CASSPPITGRSSYNEQFF | TGTGCCAGCTCACCACCTATTACAGGGAGAAGCTCCTACAATGAGCAGTTCTTC
TRBJ2-1 | TRBV7-2 | TRBD2 | - | CASRGTSAYNEQFF | TGTGCCAGCAGAGGGACTAGCGCCTACAATGAGCAGTTCTTC
TRBJ2-3 | TRBV14 | TRBD2 | - | CASSPKRGLAAFTDTQYF | TGTGCCAGCAGCCCAAAGAGAGGACTAGCGGCCTTCACAGATACGCAGTATTTT
TRBJ2-2 | TRBV5-4 | TRBD1 | - | CASSGRTGGTGELFF | TGTGCCAGCAGCGGTAGGACAGGGGGCACCGGGGAGCTGTTTTTT
TRBJ1-2 | TRBV7-2 | - | - | CASSLPGGLDGYTF | TGTGCCAGCAGCTTACCGGGGGGGCTGGATGGCTACACCTTC
TRBJ1-2 | TRBV28 | TRBD1 | - | CASNGDRVYGYTF | TGTGCCAGCAATGGGGACAGGGTCTATGGCTACACCTTC
TRBJ1-5 | TRBV7-8 | - | - | CASSFGYRLAREEQPQHF | TGTGCCAGCAGCTTTGGTTATAGGTTGGCCAGGGAGGAGCAGCCCCAGCATTTT
TRBJ2-7 | TRBV29-1 | - | - | CSVTDTGYEQYF | TGCAGCGTTACGGACACCGGCTACGAGCAGTACTTC
TRBJ2-7 | TRBV2 | TRBD1 | - | CASRGQGYEQYF | TGTGCCAGCAGGGGACAGGGGTACGAGCAGTACTTC
TRBJ2-1 | TRBV18 | TRBD2 | - | CASSPQRGPYNEQFF | TGTGCCAGCTCACCCCAGCGGGGGCCCTACAATGAGCAGTTCTTC
TRBJ2-7 | TRBV9 | - | - | CASSASFGEQYF | TGTGCCAGCAGCGCCTCCTTTGGGGAGCAGTACTTC
TRBJ2-3 | TRBV5-5 | TRBD1 | - | CASSVTGTTTDTQYF | TGTGCCAGCAGCGTGACAGGGACCACCACAGATACGCAGTATTTT
TRBJ1-2 | TRBV6-4 | TRBD1 | - | CASSDRDRVGYTF | TGTGCCAGCAGTGACCGGGACAGGGTTGGCTACACCTTC
TRBJ1-5 | TRBV7-8 | - | - | CASSLAGTQPQHF | TGTGCCAGCAGCTTAGCGGGGACTCAGCCCCAGCATTTT
TRBJ1-1 | TRBV7-9 | TRBD1 | - | CASSPRTGLNTEAFF | TGTGCCAGCAGCCCACGGACAGGACTGAACACTGAAGCTTTCTTT
TRBJ1-2 | TRBV6-5 | - | - | CASSRDPPGAYGYTF | TGTGCCAGCAGTCGGGACCCCCCAGGCGCCTATGGCTACACCTTC
TRBJ1-1 | TRBV7-8 | - | - | CASSLAIGRRNTEAFF | TGTGCCAGCAGCTTAGCGATTGGACGGCGGAACACTGAAGCTTTCTTT
TRBJ1-1 | TRBV6-6 | - | - | CASQSGSNTEAFF | TGTGCCAGCCAATCAGGGTCGAACACTGAAGCTTTCTTT
TRBJ2-1 | TRBV5-1 | TRBD2 | - | CASTPGGTSGSNEQFF | TGCGCCAGCACCCCTGGGGGGACTAGCGGGAGCAATGAGCAGTTCTTC
TRBJ1-2 | TRBV6-6 | TRBD1 | - | CASRMTGVGGHYGYTF | TGTGCCAGCAGGATGACAGGGGTAGGGGGCCACTATGGCTACACCTTC
TRBJ2-3 | TRBV6-1 | TRBD2 | - | CASSEGTSGGPTDTQYF | TGTGCCAGCAGTGAAGGGACTAGCGGGGGACCTACAGATACGCAGTATTTT
TRBJ1-1 | TRBV7-8 | - | - | CASSQTVSMNTEAFF | TGTGCCAGCAGCCAGACGGTGTCTATGAACACTGAAGCTTTCTTT
TRBJ1-1 | TRBV28 | - | - | CASSLGWTRGSEAFF | TGTGCCAGCAGTCTAGGATGGACCCGAGGGTCGGAGGCTTTCTTT
TRBJ1-3 | TRBV2 | - | few | CASSVTGRGPRNTIYF | TGTGCCAGCAGCGTTACGGGCCGCGGACCCCGAAACACCATATATTTT
TRBJ2-2 | TRBV12-5 | TRBD1 | - | CASGLVLTGSNTGELFF | TGTGCTAGTGGTTTGGTCCTGACAGGGTCGAACACCGGGGAGCTGTTTTTT
TRBJ2-7 | TRBV28 | TRBD2 | - | CASSPTGGAVYF | TGTGCCAGCAGTCCGACCGGGGGGGCGGTGTACTTC
TRBJ2-2 | TRBV7-9 | - | - | CASSFLGGGRGTGELFF | TGTGCCAGCAGCTTCCTTGGGGGGGGCCGAGGCACCGGGGAGCTGTTTTTT
TRBJ2-1 | TRBV6-4 | TRBD2 | - | CATEGTSGRALSNEQFF | TGTGCCACTGAGGGGACTAGCGGGAGGGCCTTGTCAAATGAGCAGTTCTTC
TRBJ2-2 | TRBV5-1 | TRBD2 | - | CASSSGGSGSNTGELFF | TGCGCCAGCAGCTCCGGCGGTAGCGGGAGTAATACCGGGGAGCTGTTTTTT